Following are 5 T cell receptor beta chains from one sample sequenced in a study of OX40 agonist ivuxolimab in advanced cancers. Clones were read by immunoSEQ multiplex PCR, and TCRdb kept only the in-frame ones, dropping some. The sample shows about 60,000 clones, about 89% of them seen only once. This sample comprised CD4+ or CD8+ T cells sorted from blood, obtained in a trial of the OX40 agonist ivuxolimab. The origin of the receptors is an adult with an advanced solid tumor such as melanoma, head and neck, liver or kidney cancer.

The genes are TRBV5-4 and TRBJ2-1, with TRBD2 matching over 13 bases. This CDR3 spans 14 amino acids. Germline CDR1 is SGHNT and CDR2 is YYREEE (reference sequence). V was clipped by 0 bases and J by 15 bases; unmatched bases: 6. The CDR3 bases are TGTGCCAGCAGCTTGGATACTAGCGGGGGGGAGTTGTTCTTC. Translated, it gives CASSLDTSGGELFF.

This CDR3 is CAIRGGLGNEQFF. CDR3 nucleotides: TGTGCCATCCGGGGCGGGCTAGGGAATGAGCAGTTCTTC. The gene calls are TRBV10-3 and TRBJ2-1; D may match TRBD1 or TRBD2 (5 bases each). V gave up 8 bases and J gave up 7 bases, with 15 bases separating them. The germline CDR1 and CDR2 sequences are ENHRY and SYGVKD. The CDR3 loop spans 13 amino acids.

The genes are TRBV28 and TRBJ2-7; TRBD2 agrees at 8 bases. CDR1 and CDR2 (germline): MDHEN, SYDVKM. This CDR3 has 15 amino acids. V shed 2 bases and J 1 base; nucleotides not matched to a gene: 4. The CDR3: CASSLGSSGSYEQYF. For the CDR3, the DNA is TGTGCCAGCAGTTTAGGCTCTAGCGGGTCCTACGAGCAGTACTTC. The full variable domain, completed using reference TRBV28 and TRBJ2-7, is DVKVTQSSRYLVKRTGEKVFLECVQDMDHENMFWYRQDPGLGLRLIYFSYDVKMKEKGDIPEGYSVSREKKERFSLILESASTNQTSMYLCASSLGSSGSYEQYFGPGTRLTVT.

This clone came up once. V gene TRBV6-4 combines with J gene TRBJ2-6; D possibly corresponds to TRBD1 (5 bases). The CDR3 runs 16 residues. Trimming removed 4 bases from V and 4 bases from J, with 14 bases in between. The V gene's germline CDR1 is MRHNA and CDR2 SNTAGT. The CDR3 sequence is CASSGGTGSGANVLTF. The DNA of the CDR3 is TGTGCCAGCAGTGGGGGAACAGGTTCAGGGGCCAACGTCCTGACTTTC.

The rearrangement links TRBV28 to TRBJ1-1; D is ambiguous. The V end was cut by 9 bases, the J end by 4 bases, with 12 bases between. This CDR3 spans 12 amino acids. Germline CDR1 MDHEN, CDR2 SYDVKM. The CDR3 bases are TGTGCCAGTAGAAGGGAGGGCACTGAAGCTTTCTTT. This translates into CASRREGTEAFF.